This TCR beta chain was sequenced during a study of blood T cell repertoires in COVID-19. This CDR3 is built from 14 residues. V dropped 3 bases and J dropped 5 bases, with 11 bases sitting between them. The germline V gene encodes CDR1 LGHNA and CDR2 YSLEER. Recovery meant two consecutive negative NP/OP PCR tests, professional clearance, or resolved symptoms. Method: immunoSEQ multiplex PCR; TCRdb's copy keeps in-frame clones and lacks some. Of over 300,000 clones in the sample, about 89% were seen once. The sample was PBMCs or T cells enriched from blood (not recorded which). The origin of this receptor is a woman in her 40s who had recovered from COVID-19. V gene TRBV4-3 combines with J gene TRBJ2-1, with D maybe TRBD2 (6 bases). The CDR3 nucleotides are TGCGCCAGCAGCCATTCTAGCGTCCACAATGAGCAGTTCTTC. As protein: CASSHSSVHNEQFF.